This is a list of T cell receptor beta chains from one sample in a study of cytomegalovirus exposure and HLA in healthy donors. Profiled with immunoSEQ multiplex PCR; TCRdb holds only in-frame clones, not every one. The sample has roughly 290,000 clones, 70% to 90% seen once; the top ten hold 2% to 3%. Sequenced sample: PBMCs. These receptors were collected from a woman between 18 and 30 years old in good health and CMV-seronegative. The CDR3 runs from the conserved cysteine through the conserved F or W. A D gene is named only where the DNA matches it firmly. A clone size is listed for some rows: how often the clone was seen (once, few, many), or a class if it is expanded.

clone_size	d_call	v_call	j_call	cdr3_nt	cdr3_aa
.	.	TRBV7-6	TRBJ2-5	TGTGCCAGCAGCTTAGCGAGGAAGACCCAGTACTTC	CASSLARKTQYF
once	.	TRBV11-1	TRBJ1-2	TGTGCCAGCAGCTTAGGAACCAGGGGAGATGGCTACACCTTC	CASSLGTRGDGYTF
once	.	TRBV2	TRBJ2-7	TGTGCCACCAAGGGGGGGAACTACGAGCAGTACTTC	CATKGGNYEQYF
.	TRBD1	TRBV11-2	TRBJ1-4	TGTGCCAGCAGCTTAGTCGGGACAGGGGTTATGGAAAAACTGTTTTTT	CASSLVGTGVMEKLFF
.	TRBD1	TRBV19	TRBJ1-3	TGTGCCAGTAGAGCGGGGGGGACAGTTAACTCTGGAAACACCATATATTTT	CASRAGGTVNSGNTIYF
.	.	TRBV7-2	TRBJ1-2	TGTGCCAGCAGCCGAGCAGCAGAGGTATATGGCTACACCTTC	CASSRAAEVYGYTF
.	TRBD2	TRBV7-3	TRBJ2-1	TGTGCCAGCAGCTTAGGGCTAGCGGGGGTTAAGTTCTTC	CASSLGLAGVKFF
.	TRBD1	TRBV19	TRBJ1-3	TGTGCCAGTAGTATCGACAGGGTGCGTGGAAACACCATATATTTT	CASSIDRVRGNTIYF
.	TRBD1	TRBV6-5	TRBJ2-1	TGTGCCAGCAGCCCGATTACGGGACAGGAGCAGTTCTTC	CASSPITGQEQFF
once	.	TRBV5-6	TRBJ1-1	TGTGCCAGCAGCCCAATTACCCACACAGGGATCACTGAAGCTTTCTTT	CASSPITHTGITEAFF
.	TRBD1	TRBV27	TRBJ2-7	TGTGCCAGCAGTTTTACGGGACAGTTACTTTACGAGCAGTACTTC	CASSFTGQLLYEQYF
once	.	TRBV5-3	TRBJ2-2	TGTGCCAGAAGCTTAATGTTCGCGAACACCGGGGAGCTGTTTTTT	CARSLMFANTGELFF
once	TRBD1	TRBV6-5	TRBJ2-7	TGTGCCAGCAGTTCCGGGACAGGGAGCTCCTACGAGCAGTACTTC	CASSSGTGSSYEQYF
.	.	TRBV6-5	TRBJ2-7	TGTGCCAGCAGTTACTCCCCGTCCGGGAACGAGCAGTACTTC	CASSYSPSGNEQYF
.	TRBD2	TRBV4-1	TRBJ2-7	TGCGCCAGCAGCCAAGATCAGGGACTAGCCTACGAGCAGTACTTC	CASSQDQGLAYEQYF
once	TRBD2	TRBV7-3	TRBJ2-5	TGTGCCAGCACTTCCGGGGGAGGGGTCCCCCGGGGGACCCAGTACTTC	CASTSGGGVPRGTQYF
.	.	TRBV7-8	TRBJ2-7	TGTGCCAGCAGCTCACGAGCAGACACCTGGATGGGAGCCTACGAGCAGTACTTC	CASSSRADTWMGAYEQYF
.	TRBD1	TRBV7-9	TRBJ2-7	TGTTCCAGCAGCTTGGCCGGGACAGGGGGCTTCAACGAGCAGTACTTC	CSSSLAGTGGFNEQYF
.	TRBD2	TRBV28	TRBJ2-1	TGTGCCAGCAGTTTGGGTATCGGGGGGTCTACCTACAATGAGCAGTTCTTC	CASSLGIGGSTYNEQFF
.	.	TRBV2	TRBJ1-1	TGTGCCAGCAGTATACAGGTATACACTGAAGCTTTCTTT	CASSIQVYTEAFF
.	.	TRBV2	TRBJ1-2	TGTGCCAGCAGTCAGCTCCGGGACACACGAAAAGTCTTC	CASSQLRDTRKVF
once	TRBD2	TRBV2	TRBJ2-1	TGTGCCACCCAGTCTCCCGGGACTAATAACTACAATGAGCAGTTCTTC	CATQSPGTNNYNEQFF
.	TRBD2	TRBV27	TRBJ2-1	TGTGCCAGCAGTTTAGGGGGGGGTAAAGTTAATGAGCAGTTCTTC	CASSLGGGKVNEQFF
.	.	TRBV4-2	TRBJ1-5	TGTGCCAGCAGCCAAGGGTCAACTTATCAGCCCCAGCATTTT	CASSQGSTYQPQHF
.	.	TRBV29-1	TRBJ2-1	TGCAGCGTTGCTCGGCAGGGCGGCAATGAGCAGTTCTTC	CSVARQGGNEQFF
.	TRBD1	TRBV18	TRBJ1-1	TGTGCCAGCTCAAAATGGACAGGACCGGACACTGAAGCTTTCTTT	CASSKWTGPDTEAFF
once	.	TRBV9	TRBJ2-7	TGTGCCAGCAGCGTAGAGGCGGACAGCAACTACGAGCAGTACTTC	CASSVEADSNYEQYF
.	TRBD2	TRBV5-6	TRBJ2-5	TGTGCCAGCTACATGCTAGGGGCTAGCGGGGACGAGGAGACCCAGTACTTC	CASYMLGASGDEETQYF
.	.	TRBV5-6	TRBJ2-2	TGTGCCAGCAGCTCACTAGCCGCCTCCACCGGGGAGCTGTTTTTT	CASSSLAASTGELFF
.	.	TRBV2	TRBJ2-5	TGTGCCAGCATTCTCCAAGAGACCCAGTACTTC	CASILQETQYF
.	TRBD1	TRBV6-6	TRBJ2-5	TGTGCCAGCAGTCCCAGGGGGCCAGAGACCCAGTACTTC	CASSPRGPETQYF
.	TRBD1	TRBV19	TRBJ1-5	TGTGCCAGTAGCGGAGACAGGGGAAAGGCGCTGGGCAATCAGCCCCAGCATTTT	CASSGDRGKALGNQPQHF
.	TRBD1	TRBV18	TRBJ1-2	TGTGCCAGCTCACCTACAGGGGACTATGGCTACACCTTC	CASSPTGDYGYTF
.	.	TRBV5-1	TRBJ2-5	TGCGCCAGCAGCCCCGGGGGTCAGTACCAAGAGACCCAGTACTTC	CASSPGGQYQETQYF
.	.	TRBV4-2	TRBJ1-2	TGTGCCAGCAGCCAAAATACAGGGAACTATGGCTACACCTTC	CASSQNTGNYGYTF
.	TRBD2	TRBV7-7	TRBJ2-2	TGTGCCAGCAGCCGGGACTACCCTACCGGGGAGCTGTTTTTT	CASSRDYPTGELFF
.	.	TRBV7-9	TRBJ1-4	TGTGCCAGCAGCTTGGGGGCGAGGCGTGAAAAACTGTTTTTT	CASSLGARREKLFF
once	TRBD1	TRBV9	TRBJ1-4	TGTGCCAGCAGCGTCGGGACAGGGGACATTAAACTGTTTTTT	CASSVGTGDIKLFF
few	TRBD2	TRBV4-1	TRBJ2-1	TGCGCCAGCAGCCAAGAGGGGGGGGCCTACAATGAGCAGTTCTTC	CASSQEGGAYNEQFF
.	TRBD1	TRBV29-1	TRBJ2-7	TGCAGCGTTGGACAGGGGAGATTCTACGAGCAGTACTTC	CSVGQGRFYEQYF
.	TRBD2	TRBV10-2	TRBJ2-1	TGCGCCAGCAGTTACCCGGGACTAGCGGGGGGGCGTCGTTCTGGCAATGAGCAGTTCTTC	CASSYPGLAGGRRSGNEQFF
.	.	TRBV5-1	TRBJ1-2	TGCGCCAGCAGCCCCGGGACACTTGCTAACTATGGCTACACCTTC	CASSPGTLANYGYTF
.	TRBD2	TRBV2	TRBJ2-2	TGTGCCAGCAGTGAATTTACTAGCGGGGCCCCCGGGGAGCTGTTTTTT	CASSEFTSGAPGELFF
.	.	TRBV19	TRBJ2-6	TGTGCCAGTAGTATCTCCTTCTCTGGGGCCAACGTCCTGACTTTC	CASSISFSGANVLTF
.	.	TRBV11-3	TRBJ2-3	TGTGCCAGCAGCGCAGGCCAGTCTAGCACAGATACGCAGTATTTT	CASSAGQSSTDTQYF
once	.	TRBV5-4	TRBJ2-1	TGTGCCAGCAGCTTGGATCCAGCGATCCTTCATTACAATGAGCAGTTCTTC	CASSLDPAILHYNEQFF
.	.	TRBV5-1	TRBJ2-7	TGCGCCAGCAGCTCCAGGGGCCGGGACACCGACGAGCAGTACTTC	CASSSRGRDTDEQYF
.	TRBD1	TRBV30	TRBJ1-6	TGTGCCTGGACTATACGGGACAGTCCTTCACCCCTCCACTTT	CAWTIRDSPSPLHF
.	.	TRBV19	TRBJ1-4	TGTGCCAGTAGTATGGATGCAGGATCGTGGACTAATGAAAAACTGTTTTTT	CASSMDAGSWTNEKLFF
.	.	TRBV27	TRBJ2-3	TGTGCCAGCAGTTTACTCCGGGAACCTAGCACAGATACGCAGTATTTT	CASSLLREPSTDTQYF
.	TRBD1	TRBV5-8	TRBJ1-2	TGTGCCAGCAGCTACAGGGGCAACTATGGCTACACCTTC	CASSYRGNYGYTF
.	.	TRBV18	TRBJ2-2	TGTGCCAGCTCAACCAGGGGGGCTCCAAACACCGGGGAGCTGTTTTTT	CASSTRGAPNTGELFF
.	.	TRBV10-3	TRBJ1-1	TGTGCCATCAGAGGGGGAGAAGTCTACACTGAAGCTTTCTTT	CAIRGGEVYTEAFF
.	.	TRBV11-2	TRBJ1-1	TGTGCCAGCAGCGCCAGTAATTACAGGAACACTGAAGCTTTCTTT	CASSASNYRNTEAFF
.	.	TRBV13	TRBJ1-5	TGTGCCAGCAGCTTAGGGTCCCCCAGGCAGCCCCAGCATTTT	CASSLGSPRQPQHF
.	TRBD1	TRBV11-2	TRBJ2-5	TGTGCCAGCAGCCCCGACAGGGCTCAAGAGACCCAGTACTTC	CASSPDRAQETQYF
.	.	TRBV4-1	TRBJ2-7	TGCGCCAGCAGCCAACCCCTTACGGGAACCGAGCAGTACTTC	CASSQPLTGTEQYF
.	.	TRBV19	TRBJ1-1	TGTGCCAGTAGTATTGGAGGGACCGTGAACACTGAAGCTTTCTTT	CASSIGGTVNTEAFF
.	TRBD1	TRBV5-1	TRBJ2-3	TGCGCCAGCAGCTTGTTGGGACAGGGGTATGGCACAGATACGCAGTATTTT	CASSLLGQGYGTDTQYF